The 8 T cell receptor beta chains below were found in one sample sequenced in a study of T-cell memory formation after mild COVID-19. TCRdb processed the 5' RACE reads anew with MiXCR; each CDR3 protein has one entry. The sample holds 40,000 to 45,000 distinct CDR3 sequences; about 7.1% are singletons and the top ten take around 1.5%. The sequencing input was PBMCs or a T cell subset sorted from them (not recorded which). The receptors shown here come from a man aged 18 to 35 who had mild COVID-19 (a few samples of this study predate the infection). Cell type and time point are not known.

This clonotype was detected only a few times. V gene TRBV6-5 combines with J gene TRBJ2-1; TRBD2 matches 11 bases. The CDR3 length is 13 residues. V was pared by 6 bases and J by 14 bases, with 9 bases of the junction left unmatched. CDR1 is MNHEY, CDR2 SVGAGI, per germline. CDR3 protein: CASRAALAGGEFF. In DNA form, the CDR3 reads TGTGCCAGCAGGGCGGCCCTAGCGGGGGGCGAGTTCTTC.

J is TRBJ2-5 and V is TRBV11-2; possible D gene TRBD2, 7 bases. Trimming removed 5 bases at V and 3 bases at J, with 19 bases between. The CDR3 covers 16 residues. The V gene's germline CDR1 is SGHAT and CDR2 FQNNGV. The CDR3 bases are TGTGCCAGCAGCCTGCCGATCGGGGGGCAAAAAGAGACCCAGTACTTC. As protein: CASSLPIGGQKETQYF.

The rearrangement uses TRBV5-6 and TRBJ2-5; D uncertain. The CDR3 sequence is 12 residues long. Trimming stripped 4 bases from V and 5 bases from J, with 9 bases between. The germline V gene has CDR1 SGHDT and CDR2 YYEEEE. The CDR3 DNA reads TGTGCCAGCAGCATGGTCGGGGAGACCCAGTACTTC. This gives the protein CASSMVGETQYF.

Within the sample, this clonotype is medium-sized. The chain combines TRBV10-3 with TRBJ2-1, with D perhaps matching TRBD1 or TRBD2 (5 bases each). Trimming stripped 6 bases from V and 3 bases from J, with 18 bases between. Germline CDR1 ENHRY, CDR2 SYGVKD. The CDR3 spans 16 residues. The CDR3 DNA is TGTGCCATCAGCAGCCGGGGCCGCTCCCTCTACAATGAGCAGTTCTTC. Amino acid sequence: CAISSRGRSLYNEQFF.

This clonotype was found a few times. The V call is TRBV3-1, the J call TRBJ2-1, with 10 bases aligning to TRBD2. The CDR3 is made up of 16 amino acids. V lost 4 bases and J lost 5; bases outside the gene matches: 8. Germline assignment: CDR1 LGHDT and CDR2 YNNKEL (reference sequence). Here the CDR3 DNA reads TGTGCCAGCAGCCCCATGATAGCGGGGGGCCACAATGAGCAGTTCTTC. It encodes CASSPMIAGGHNEQFF.

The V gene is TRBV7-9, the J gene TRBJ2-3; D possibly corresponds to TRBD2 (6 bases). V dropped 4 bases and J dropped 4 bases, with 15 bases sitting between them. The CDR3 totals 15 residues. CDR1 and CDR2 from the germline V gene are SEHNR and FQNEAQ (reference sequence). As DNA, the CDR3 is TGTGCCAGCAGCTCCTACGAGGAGGGGTCAGATACGCAGTATTTT. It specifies CASSSYEEGSDTQYF.

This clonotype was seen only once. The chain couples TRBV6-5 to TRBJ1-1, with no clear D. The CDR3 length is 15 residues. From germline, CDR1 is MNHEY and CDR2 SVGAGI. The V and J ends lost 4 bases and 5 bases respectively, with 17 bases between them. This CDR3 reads CASSWASLGGTEAFF. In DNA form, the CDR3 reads TGTGCCAGCAGTTGGGCTAGTTTGGGAGGAACTGAAGCTTTCTTT.

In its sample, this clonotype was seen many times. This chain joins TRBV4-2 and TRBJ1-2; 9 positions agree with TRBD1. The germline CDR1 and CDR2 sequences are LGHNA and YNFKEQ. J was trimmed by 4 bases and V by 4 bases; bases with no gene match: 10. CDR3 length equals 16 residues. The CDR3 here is CASSRQNRGRTYGYTF. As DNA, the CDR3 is TGTGCCAGCAGCCGCCAGAACAGGGGGCGGACCTATGGCTACACCTTC.